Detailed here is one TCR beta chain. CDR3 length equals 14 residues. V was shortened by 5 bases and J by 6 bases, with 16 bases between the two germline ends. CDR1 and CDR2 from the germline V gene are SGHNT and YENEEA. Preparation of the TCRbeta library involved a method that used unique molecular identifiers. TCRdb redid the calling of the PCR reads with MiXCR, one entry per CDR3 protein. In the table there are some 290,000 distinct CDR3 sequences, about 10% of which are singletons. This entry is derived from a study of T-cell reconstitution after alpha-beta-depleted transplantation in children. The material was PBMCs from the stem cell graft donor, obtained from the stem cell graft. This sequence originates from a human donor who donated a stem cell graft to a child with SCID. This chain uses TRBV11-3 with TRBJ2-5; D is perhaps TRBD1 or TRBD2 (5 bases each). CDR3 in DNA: TGTGCCAGCAGCCTCGGGACCACGGCAAAGACCCAGTACTTC. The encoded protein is CASSLGTTAKTQYF.